Following are 21 T cell receptor beta chains from one sample sequenced in a study of siplizumab effects on memory and regulatory T cells (dated by TCRdb to about 2019). Libraries were constructed by the immunoSEQ multiplex PCR assay. TCRdb's version of the immuneACCESS table is confined to in-frame rearrangements and falls short of the full clone set. An unresolved V gene accounts for under half of the shortfall where checked; the remainder is of unknown origin. The sample yields roughly 100,000 clones; about 92% were counted once. The ten largest clones take up approximately 0.32% of the sample. Sequencing used CD4+ T cells sorted from blood. The receptors derive from a human donor in good health.

CDR3 nucleotide sequence: TGCGCCAGCAGCCAAGTTAGGTCTCAGTACGAGCAGTACTTC. This encodes CASSQVRSQYEQYF. The V gene is TRBV4-1, the J gene TRBJ2-7; no firm D call. The CDR3 runs 14 residues. With 1 base removed from V and 4 bases from J, the gap between germline ends came to 11 bases. The germline gives CDR1 MGHRA, CDR2 YSYEKL.

CDR3 sequence reads: CAITGAIRNEQYF. The CDR3 DNA reads TGTGCCATCACCGGGGCTATTCGCAACGAGCAGTACTTC. The chain is built from TRBV10-3 and TRBJ2-7, with D perhaps assigned TRBD1 or TRBD2 (5 bases each). Trimming stripped 7 bases from V and 5 bases from J, with 15 bases between. This CDR3 is 13 amino acids long. The V gene's germline CDR1 is ENHRY and CDR2 SYGVKD.

The genes are TRBV4-1 and TRBJ1-1; D might be TRBD1 (5 bases). CDR1 is MGHRA and CDR2 is YSYEKL in the germline V gene. The CDR3 has 14 amino acids. Trimming pared 3 bases from V and 4 bases from J, leaving 12 bases between. CDR3 sequence (DNA): TGCGCCAGCAGCCAGGGGGGGTCGGGCACTGAAGCTTTCTTT. Its translation is CASSQGGSGTEAFF.

Turning to this clone: A read error may produce the germline difference seen at one junction end. The J gene is TRBJ1-2, the V gene TRBV6-1, with 7 bases aligning to TRBD1. The germline V gene encodes CDR1 MNHNS and CDR2 SASEGT. This CDR3 has 15 residues. The CDR3 region has the DNA TGTGCCAGCAGCGAAGTGGACAGGTCGGCAGGCGGCTACACCTTC. Translation: CASSEVDRSAGGYTF.

The chain joins TRBV19 to TRBJ1-6; 11 bases agree with TRBD1. The V segment lost 8 bases and the J segment 10 bases; nucleotides outside the gene matches: 7. CDR3 size: 14 residues. The germline V gene encodes CDR1 LNHDA and CDR2 SQIVND (reference sequence). For the CDR3, the DNA is TGTGCCAGTGGTTCTGGGACAGGGGGATCACCCCTCCACTTT. Its translation is CASGSGTGGSPLHF.

The chain uses TRBV5-1 and TRBJ1-2; TRBD1 matches at 8 bases. This CDR3 contains 14 residues. The V gene end was trimmed by 4 bases and the J gene end by 4 bases; junction bases not matched to a gene: 6. Per the germline V gene, CDR1 is SGHRS and CDR2 is YFSETQ. This chain's CDR3 is CASSTLGQVYGYTF. The DNA of the CDR3 is TGCGCCAGCAGCACACTGGGACAGGTCTATGGCTACACCTTC.

V is TRBV28 and J is TRBJ2-1; possibly TRBD2 for D (5 bases). V was cut by 2 bases and J by 0 bases, with 8 bases left in between. The CDR3 runs 15 residues. CDR1 is MDHEN and CDR2 is SYDVKM in the germline V gene. As DNA, the CDR3 is TGTGCCAGCAGTTTAAGGGCGGGCTCCTACAATGAGCAGTTCTTC. Translated: CASSLRAGSYNEQFF.

V gene TRBV5-1 combines with J gene TRBJ1-4; D ambiguous. The CDR3 has 13 residues. V gave up 4 bases and J gave up 8 bases, with 12 bases separating them. Germline V gene sequence: CDR1 SGHRS, CDR2 YFSETQ. The CDR3 reads CASSPWVDEKLFF. CDR3 coding DNA: TGCGCCAGCAGCCCGTGGGTAGACGAAAAACTGTTTTTT.

This chain joins TRBV2 and TRBJ2-7, with TRBD1 matching over 7 bases. Per germline, CDR1 SNHLY and CDR2 FYNNEI. This CDR3 spans 13 amino acids. The V gene end was trimmed by 4 bases and the J gene end by 3 bases; junction bases not matched to a gene: 3. Here the CDR3 reads CASSGQGNYEQYF. In DNA, the CDR3 is TGTGCCAGCAGTGGACAGGGAAACTACGAGCAGTACTTC.

This chain connects TRBV5-1 to TRBJ2-7, with 8 bases lining up with TRBD2. CDR1 is SGHRS and CDR2 is YFSETQ in the germline V gene. The V and J ends lost 1 base and 4 bases, in that order; junction bases with no gene match: 4. The CDR3 has 14 residues. The CDR3 coding sequence is TGCGCCAGCAGCTTGTCTAGCGGGTCTTACGAGCAGTACTTC. Protein sequence: CASSLSSGSYEQYF.

This chain connects TRBV2 to TRBJ2-7; TRBD1 agrees at 12 bases. V lost 5 bases to trimming and J lost 5 bases; unmatched junction nucleotides: 10. Germline V lookup: CDR1 SNHLY, CDR2 FYNNEI. CDR3 length: 16 amino acids. CDR3 coding DNA: TGTGCCAGCAGTCCCGGGACAGGGGGCGGTTTCCACGAGCAGTACTTC. It codes for CASSPGTGGGFHEQYF.

V and J are TRBV2 and TRBJ2-1; a possible D gene is TRBD2 (6 bases). CDR3 length: 15 residues. Trimming stripped 1 base from V and 4 bases from J, with 11 bases between. Germline assignment: CDR1 SNHLY and CDR2 FYNNEI. The CDR3 region is CASSEGLVGYNEQFF. The DNA for the CDR3 is TGTGCCAGCAGTGAAGGACTAGTCGGTTACAATGAGCAGTTCTTC.

The chain is built from TRBV2 and TRBJ2-3; 8 nucleotides align to TRBD2. The length of the CDR3 is 16 residues. Unmatched junction bases numbered 12, after V lost 6 bases and J lost 4 bases. Germline V gene sequence: CDR1 SNHLY, CDR2 FYNNEI. DNA of the CDR3: TGTGCCAGCAGACCACCCGGGACTAGAAGCTCAGATACGCAGTATTTT. Translating it yields CASRPPGTRSSDTQYF. Based on the CDR3 plus reference TRBV2 and TRBJ2-3, the full variable domain is EPEVTQTPSHQVTQMGQEVILRCVPISNHLYFYWYRQILGQKVEFLVSFYNNEISEKSEIFDDQFSVERPDGSNFTLKIRSTKLEDSAMYFCASRPPGTRSSDTQYFGPGTRLTVL.

The genes are TRBV18 and TRBJ2-3; 8 nucleotides match TRBD2. V lost 0 bases, J lost 8 bases, and 10 bases stayed unmatched. Germline V CDR1 and CDR2: KGHSH, LQKENI. The CDR3 totals 16 residues. As DNA, the CDR3 is TGTGCCAGCTCACCACCTCGGGGTAGCGGGGATGGTACGCAGTATTTT. Translating gives CASSPPRGSGDGTQYF.

The rearrangement links TRBV2 to TRBJ1-3, with D maybe TRBD1 (6 bases). CDR1 is SNHLY, CDR2 FYNNEI, per germline. V dropped 5 bases and J dropped 4 bases, with 12 bases sitting between them. This CDR3 has 14 residues. The CDR3 nucleotides are TGTGCCAGCAGTCCTCCAGGGGTAGGAAACACCATATATTTT. Translating it yields CASSPPGVGNTIYF.

The chain employs TRBV6-5 and TRBJ2-7, with D perhaps TRBD1 (5 bases). Germline CDR1 and CDR2: MNHEY and SVGAGI. CDR3 length: 15 residues. With 0 bases removed from V and 0 bases from J, the gap between germline ends came to 9 bases. Written as DNA, the CDR3 is TGTGCCAGCAGTTACTCCGTCCAGGGCTCCTACGAGCAGTACTTC. It yields the protein CASSYSVQGSYEQYF.

The chain combines TRBV5-1 with TRBJ1-2; no firm D call. With 1 base removed from V and 7 bases from J, the gap between germline ends came to 14 bases. The CDR3 contains 14 residues. The V gene's germline CDR1 is SGHRS and CDR2 YFSETQ. The CDR3 is CASSLTISGIGYTF. CDR3 nucleotides: TGCGCCAGCAGCTTGACCATTAGTGGGATTGGCTACACCTTC.

The chain carries TRBV7-3 and TRBJ1-2, with 7 bases aligning to TRBD1. With V trimmed by 9 bases and J by 3 bases, 4 bases remained unmatched. This CDR3 comprises 12 residues. Germline loops: CDR1 SGHTA, CDR2 FQGTGA. Written as DNA, the CDR3 is TGTGCCAGGGCAGGGGGATACTATGGCTACACCTTC. Its protein is CARAGGYYGYTF.

This chain connects TRBV4-1 to TRBJ2-7, with D hard to call. This CDR3 region has 14 residues. The V end lost 2 bases, the J end lost 1 base, and 9 bases lay between the germline ends. From germline, CDR1 is MGHRA and CDR2 YSYEKL. Here the CDR3 DNA reads TGCGCCAGCAGCCAATACCTAGGGTCCTACGAGCAGTACTTC. Translated: CASSQYLGSYEQYF.

The rearrangement uses TRBV11-2 and TRBJ2-7, with a possible D match to TRBD1 (5 bases). The CDR3 spans 14 residues. Germline V gives CDR1 SGHAT, CDR2 FQNNGV. Trimming left V 1 base short and J 4 bases short, with 11 bases between. CDR3 sequence reads: CASSLARGKYEQYF. The CDR3 region has the DNA TGTGCCAGCAGCTTAGCTAGGGGAAAATACGAGCAGTACTTC.

The V and J genes are TRBV9 and TRBJ2-4; D is uncertain. The CDR3 has 14 amino acids. Trimming took off 0 bases at V and 3 bases at J, with 7 bases between the two ends. The germline V gene encodes CDR1 SGDLS and CDR2 YYNGEE. For the CDR3, the DNA is TGTGCCAGCAGCGTAGCTCCGGGCAAAAACATTCAGTACTTC. Translation: CASSVAPGKNIQYF.